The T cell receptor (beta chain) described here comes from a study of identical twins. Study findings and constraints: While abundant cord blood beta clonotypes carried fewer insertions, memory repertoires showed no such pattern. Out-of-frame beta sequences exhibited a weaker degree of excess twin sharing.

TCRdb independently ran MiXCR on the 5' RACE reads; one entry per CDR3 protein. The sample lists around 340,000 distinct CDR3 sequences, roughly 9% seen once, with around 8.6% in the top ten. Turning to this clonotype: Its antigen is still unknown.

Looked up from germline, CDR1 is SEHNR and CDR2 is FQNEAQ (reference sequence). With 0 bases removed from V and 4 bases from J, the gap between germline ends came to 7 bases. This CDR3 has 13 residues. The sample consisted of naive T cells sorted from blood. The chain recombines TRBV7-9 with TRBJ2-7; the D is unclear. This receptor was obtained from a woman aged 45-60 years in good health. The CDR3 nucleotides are TGTGCCAGCAGCTTAGCGGGTCAGTACGAGCAGTACGTC. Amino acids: CASSLAGQYEQYV.